This T cell receptor beta chain derives from a study of naive CD8 T cells in extremely preterm neonates. Study conclusions and caveats: Compared with older groups, preterm CDR3s were shorter, with fewer N additions and less trimming. Term neonates more than 0.3%, young children 0.025% to 0.035%, adults about 0.01%; preterm neonates shared 2.5% to 3%.

Clones were read by immunoSEQ multiplex PCR, and TCRdb kept only the in-frame ones, dropping some. The sample lists tens of thousands of clones; 88% were seen once. Samples were taken at extremely preterm deliveries at about 22-27 weeks of gestation. Excluded: fetal demise, active maternal HSV, known maternal HIV. Sorting kept Annexin V-negative CD3+CD8+CD45RA+CCR7+ naive T cells. Per germline, CDR1 MNHEY and CDR2 SMNVEV (reference sequence). CDR3 length equals 15 residues. The V gene end was trimmed by 5 bases and the J gene end by 4 bases; junction bases not matched to a gene: 9. About this clone itself: Its antigen is unknown.

The clonotype comes from a boy who was born preterm. The sample consisted of naive CD8+ T cells from cord blood. The chain links TRBV27 to TRBJ1-2, with 8 bases fitting TRBD1. The CDR3, as DNA: TGTGCCAGCAGTATGACCCTGACAGGGGTCTATGGCTACACCTTC. This translates into CASSMTLTGVYGYTF.